The next 5 T cell receptor beta chains were all read from a single sample in a study of human thymus T cells (TCRdb year 2020). The method was the immunoSEQ multiplex PCR assay. The immuneACCESS repertoire file appears here via TCRdb, limited to in-frame rearrangements. These files lack a portion of the clones; in checked studies, under half of the deficit traces to unresolved V genes, and the cause of the others is not known. The table for this sample lists about 60,000 clones; around 94% of them were counted only once. The ten top clones hold almost 6% of the sample. The sample taken for sequencing was blood. These receptors were obtained from a boy under two years old with a congenital heart defect but otherwise immunologically healthy.

This clone was seen once. The V call is TRBV4-1, the J call TRBJ2-7, with 8 bases identical to TRBD2. This CDR3 region has 16 residues. Germline CDR1 and CDR2: MGHRA and YSYEKL. V shed 4 bases and J 3 bases; nucleotides not matched to a gene: 11. CDR3 bases: TGCGCCAGCAGCCTTGGATGGGCTAGCGGGCACTACGAGCAGTACTTC. Its protein product is CASSLGWASGHYEQYF.

The chain employs TRBV5-5 and TRBJ2-5, with D tentatively TRBD2 (6 bases). The CDR3 has 15 amino acids. The germline CDR1 and CDR2 sequences are SGHKS and YYEKEE (reference sequence). V shed 6 bases and J shed 0 bases, with 15 bases lying between them. The CDR3 protein is CASIRGLLYQETQYF. The CDR3 DNA follows: TGTGCCAGCATCCGCGGACTACTGTACCAAGAGACCCAGTACTTC.

The chain couples TRBV7-9 to TRBJ1-1; no clear D gene. This CDR3 spans 13 amino acids. Deletions cut 2 bases from V and 2 bases from J, with 6 bases between. CDR1 and CDR2 from the germline V gene are SEHNR and FQNEAQ (reference sequence). The CDR3 is CASSLSVNTEAFF. The CDR3 coding sequence is TGTGCCAGCAGCTTAAGCGTCAACACTGAAGCTTTCTTT.

The rearrangement links TRBV5-1 to TRBJ2-3; D remains ambiguous. Trimming took off 0 bases at V and 7 bases at J, with 15 bases between the two ends. Germline V CDR1 and CDR2: SGHRS, YFSETQ. The CDR3 totals 15 residues. The CDR3 here is CASSLGPLRTNTQYF. DNA for the CDR3: TGCGCCAGCAGCTTGGGACCTCTCCGAACAAATACGCAGTATTTT.

This clone was seen only a few times. This chain uses TRBV9 with TRBJ1-6; 7 bases map to TRBD1. The CDR3 is 18 amino acids. Germline V gives CDR1 SGDLS, CDR2 YYNGEE. Germline trimming cut 4 bases from V and 7 bases from J; bases unmatched to any gene: 17. The chain's CDR3 is CASSPRDRSWDRNSPLHF. DNA for the CDR3: TGTGCCAGCAGCCCCCGGGACAGATCATGGGATCGGAATTCACCCCTCCACTTT.